A single sample is the source of the 26 T cell receptor beta chains below, sequenced in a study of T cells in Graves' hyperthyroidism and ophthalmopathy. Researchers took RNA transcripts and amplified the TCR beta CDR3 regions from them. Initially, a first-round RT-PCR of the TCR CDR3 employed the HTBI primer set. TCRdb redid the calling of the multiplex PCR reads with MiXCR, one entry per CDR3 protein. The data hold more than 300,000 distinct CDR3 sequences, with roughly 20% observed a single time. The sequencing sample was made of blood. These receptors all stem from a man between 18 and 29 years old with Graves' ophthalmopathy.

This clonotype was observed a few times. The chain couples TRBV5-8 to TRBJ1-4, with TRBD1 as a possible D gene (6 bases). The CDR3 sequence is 12 residues long. The V gene's germline CDR1 is SGHTS and CDR2 YDEGEE. Trimming removed 4 bases at V and 9 bases at J, with 10 bases between. CDR3 sequence reads: CASSQDSQKLFF. The CDR3 DNA reads as TGTGCCAGCAGCCAGGACAGCCAAAAACTGTTTTTT.

This clonotype was observed many times. The chain carries TRBV5-1 and TRBJ2-7, with D maybe TRBD1 (7 bases). The CDR3 length is 15 residues. V dropped 0 bases and J dropped 1 base, with 11 bases sitting between them. Germline loops: CDR1 SGHRS, CDR2 YFSETQ. The CDR3 region has the DNA TGCGCCAGCAGCTTGGGGCGGGGACAGTCCTACGAGCAGTACTTC. Amino acid sequence: CASSLGRGQSYEQYF.

This clonotype was seen at least ten times. This chain connects TRBV10-3 to TRBJ1-6; 7 bases fit TRBD1. CDR1 is ENHRY and CDR2 is SYGVKD in the germline V gene. The CDR3 is made up of 14 amino acids. J lost 10 bases, V lost 4 bases, and 7 bases had no gene match. This chain's CDR3 is CAISVGGRGSPLHF. In DNA, the CDR3 is TGTGCCATCAGTGTAGGGGGCAGGGGATCACCCCTCCACTTT.

This clonotype has ten or more counts. The chain couples TRBV20-1 to TRBJ2-3; 7 bases match TRBD2. CDR3 length equals 14 residues. Germline lookup yields CDR1 DFQATT and CDR2 SNEGSKA (reference sequence). V lost 5 bases, J lost 0 bases, and 5 bases stayed unmatched. The CDR3 sequence is CSAGGSTSTDTQYF. CDR3 nucleotides: TGCAGTGCTGGCGGGAGTACGAGCACAGATACGCAGTATTTT.

This chain joins TRBV6-1 and TRBJ1-2, with 10 bases aligning to TRBD1. The trim removed 3 bases at V and 9 bases at J, leaving 7 bases unmatched. From germline, CDR1 is MNHNS and CDR2 SASEGT. This CDR3 region has 14 residues. The CDR3 DNA sequence: TGTGCCAGCAGTGAGTGGACAGGGGGTATTCGCTACACCTTC. It specifies CASSEWTGGIRYTF.

This chain joins TRBV5-1 and TRBJ2-2; 10 bases match TRBD1. This CDR3 region has 14 residues. Germline CDR1 and CDR2: SGHRS and YFSETQ. With 4 bases clipped from V and 6 bases from J, the junction kept 3 bases outside the gene matches. The CDR3 here is CASSPGTGAGELFF. The CDR3 DNA follows: TGCGCCAGCAGCCCGGGGACAGGGGCCGGGGAGCTGTTTTTT.

In the case of this clonotype: This could be a read error, since a much larger clone is one nucleotide away. V is TRBV5-1 and J is TRBJ2-5; D ambiguous. CDR1 SGHRS and CDR2 YFSETQ come from the germline V gene. The CDR3 contains 13 residues. V was pared by 3 bases and J by 0 bases, with 6 bases between. CDR3 amino acids: CASSSDHQETQYF. The DNA of the CDR3 is TGCGCCAGCAGCTCGGACCACCAAGAGACCCAGTACTTC.

Ten or more counts support this clonotype. The V and J genes are TRBV3-1 and TRBJ1-1; perhaps TRBD1 as D (6 bases). The V and J ends lost 3 bases and 1 base respectively, with 12 bases between them. CDR3 length equals 15 residues. CDR1 is LGHDT and CDR2 is YNNKEL in the germline V gene (reference sequence). CDR3 region: CASSHYREGNTEAFF. The CDR3 nucleotides read TGTGCCAGCAGCCACTACAGGGAAGGGAACACTGAAGCTTTCTTT.

The chain employs TRBV5-1 and TRBJ2-5, with 9 bases matching TRBD1. Germline lookup yields CDR1 SGHRS and CDR2 YFSETQ. With 2 bases clipped from V and 2 bases from J, the junction kept 4 bases outside the gene matches. The CDR3 totals 15 residues. CDR3 in amino acids: CASSFQDRGQETQYF. The CDR3 coding sequence is TGCGCCAGCAGCTTTCAGGACAGGGGTCAAGAGACCCAGTACTTC.

The chain uses TRBV7-3 and TRBJ2-2; 8 bases fit TRBD2. Germline V lookup: CDR1 SGHTA, CDR2 FQGTGA. Losses at the gene ends were 5 bases for V and 6 bases for J; bases not matched to a gene: 8. This CDR3 has 15 amino acids. The CDR3 sequence: CASSPGTSRAGELFF. DNA of the CDR3: TGTGCCAGCAGCCCGGGGACTAGTCGGGCCGGGGAGCTGTTTTTT.

This clonotype has ten or more counts. This rearrangement joins TRBV5-5 to TRBJ2-3, with 9 positions matching TRBD2. The CDR3 length is 16 residues. The germline gives CDR1 SGHKS, CDR2 YYEKEE (reference sequence). Trimming took 0 bases from V and 5 from J; bases not matched to a gene: 7. The CDR3 sequence is CASSLEGLAGKDTQYF. The CDR3 nucleotides are TGTGCCAGCAGCTTGGAGGGGCTAGCGGGGAAAGATACGCAGTATTTT.

This clonotype was recorded many times. The genes are TRBV18 and TRBJ1-1; the D gene is possibly TRBD1 (6 bases). V shed 0 bases and J shed 3 bases, with 11 bases lying between them. Germline V lookup: CDR1 KGHSH, CDR2 LQKENI. This CDR3 contains 15 residues. In DNA form, the CDR3 reads TGTGCCAGCTCACCACCGACAGGTGCGGACACTGAAGCTTTCTTT. Protein product: CASSPPTGADTEAFF.

This clonotype was seen at least ten times. The chain carries TRBV27 and TRBJ2-7, with D tentatively TRBD1 or TRBD2 (5 bases each). The CDR3 runs 13 residues. V was clipped by 3 bases and J by 5 bases, with 11 bases between them. CDR1 is MNHEY, CDR2 SMNVEV, per germline (reference sequence). The CDR3 protein is CASSFGRGNEQYF. The CDR3 DNA reads as TGTGCCAGCAGTTTTGGACGGGGCAACGAGCAGTACTTC.

V and J are TRBV24-1 and TRBJ2-1; 12 bases are a match to TRBD1. V lost 7 bases, J lost 12 bases, and 18 bases stayed unmatched. Germline V lookup: CDR1 KGHDR, CDR2 SFDVKD. The CDR3 is 17 residues long. The CDR3 region is CATSQTVGTGGFHGQFF. In DNA, the CDR3 is TGTGCCACCAGCCAGACGGTAGGGACAGGGGGCTTTCATGGGCAGTTCTTC.

This chain links TRBV7-2 with TRBJ2-1; D unclear. Deletions cut 2 bases from V and 9 bases from J, with 11 bases between. The CDR3 length is 13 residues. Germline CDR1 SGHTA, CDR2 FQGNSA. This CDR3 is CASSLKGNTEQFF. The CDR3 DNA is TGTGCCAGCAGCTTAAAAGGGAACACTGAGCAGTTCTTC.

This clonotype has at least ten counts. The chain recombines TRBV12-3 or TRBV12-4 with TRBJ2-5; D gene ambiguous. Trimming cost V 3 bases and J 7 bases, with 15 bases left between them. The CDR3 spans 14 residues. CDR3 in DNA: TGTGCCAGCAGTTTCCCCCCCTCGACCGGGACCCAGTACTTC. It translates to CASSFPPSTGTQYF.

This clonotype was recorded a few times. The V and J genes are TRBV7-2 and TRBJ1-1; 12 bases fit TRBD1. The CDR3 is made up of 18 amino acids. Germline lookup yields CDR1 SGHTA and CDR2 FQGNSA. Trimming removed 5 bases from V and 7 bases from J; junction bases left unmatched: 17. In DNA, the CDR3 is TGTGCCAGCAGCCCAGAGTTCCCACTCCGGGACAGGGGGCTTGAAGCTTTCTTT. This encodes CASSPEFPLRDRGLEAFF.

This clonotype was seen ten or more times. The rearrangement uses TRBV4-1 and TRBJ1-5, with 10 bases matching TRBD1. The V and J ends lost 3 bases and 7 bases, in that order; junction bases with no gene match: 6. Germline CDR1 reads MGHRA; CDR2 reads YSYEKL. This CDR3 has 15 residues. Here the CDR3 DNA reads TGCGCCAGCAGCCACGCCGGACAGGGGGGACAGCCCCAGCATTTT. Protein: CASSHAGQGGQPQHF.

The gene calls are TRBV14 and TRBJ2-2; D is perhaps TRBD2 (5 bases). There are 15 residues in the CDR3. The V gene's germline CDR1 is SGHDN and CDR2 FVKESK. Deletions cut 2 bases from V and 6 bases from J, with 13 bases between. The chain's CDR3 is CASSQNIGNPGELFF. DNA of the CDR3: TGTGCCAGCAGCCAAAATATCGGGAATCCCGGGGAGCTGTTTTTT.

This clonotype appeared a few times. This chain links TRBV6-1 with TRBJ1-4; unclear D gene. Germline CDR1 and CDR2: MNHNS and SASEGT. The CDR3 runs 14 residues. Trimming cost V 5 bases and J 8 bases, with 15 bases left between them. The chain's CDR3 is CASSLDAPREKLFF. DNA of the CDR3: TGTGCCAGCAGTTTAGACGCTCCGCGGGAAAAACTGTTTTTT.

This chain connects TRBV19 to TRBJ1-5; no clear D. Germline CDR1 LNHDA, CDR2 SQIVND (reference sequence). The V end was cut by 4 bases, the J end by 6 bases, with 13 bases between. This CDR3 has 14 residues. The CDR3 reads CASSTTPVGQPQHF. Written as DNA, the CDR3 is TGTGCCAGTAGTACCACCCCGGTGGGTCAGCCCCAGCATTTT.

The table lists this clonotype with many counts. The chain recombines TRBV2 with TRBJ2-7, with 7 bases lining up with TRBD1. This CDR3 is 14 amino acids long. The V gene end was trimmed by 6 bases and the J gene end by 5 bases; junction bases not matched to a gene: 10. Germline CDR1 SNHLY, CDR2 FYNNEI. The CDR3 protein is CASSERQGYNEQYF. CDR3 DNA: TGTGCCAGCAGCGAAAGACAGGGCTACAACGAGCAGTACTTC.

The chain employs TRBV19 and TRBJ2-7, with D possibly matching TRBD2 (6 bases). With 10 bases removed from V and 0 bases from J, the gap between germline ends came to 13 bases. Germline CDR1 LNHDA, CDR2 SQIVND (reference sequence). CDR3 length: 13 amino acids. CDR3 nucleotides: TGTGCCATCTACGGGGAGGACTCCTACGAGCAGTACTTC. Amino acids: CAIYGEDSYEQYF. Looking up the rest from reference TRBV19 and TRBJ2-7 gives the full variable domain: DGGITQSPKYLFRKEGQNVTLSCEQNLNHDAMYWYRQDPGQGLRLIYYSQIVNDFQKGDIAEGYSVSREKKESFPLTVTSAQKNPTAFYLCAIYGEDSYEQYFGPGTRLTVT.

This clonotype occurred a few times. This may stem from a read error, because a much larger clone lies one nucleotide away. This chain uses TRBV2 with TRBJ2-1; D is unresolved. In germline, CDR1 is SNHLY, CDR2 FYNNEI. The CDR3 runs 13 residues. CDR3 sequence (DNA): TGTGCCAGCAATGAAGACGGTGACAATGAGCAGTTCTTC. Amino acid sequence: CASNEDGDNEQFF.

There are a few counts of this clonotype. The chain combines TRBV5-1 with TRBJ2-1; 15 bases line up with TRBD2. The CDR3 extends over 16 amino acids. From germline, CDR1 is SGHRS and CDR2 YFSETQ. V gave up 5 bases and J gave up 4 bases; unmatched junction bases: 4. CDR3 region: CASRLGLAGGYNEQFF. CDR3 coding DNA: TGCGCCAGCAGACTAGGACTAGCGGGGGGGTACAATGAGCAGTTCTTC. The full variable domain, completed using reference TRBV5-1 and TRBJ2-1, is KAGVTQTPRYLIKTRGQQVTLSCSPISGHRSVSWYQQTPGQGLQFLFEYFSETQRNKGNFPGRFSGRQFSNSRSEMNVSTLELGDSALYLCASRLGLAGGYNEQFFGPGTRLTVL.

This clonotype was seen many times. This chain uses TRBV7-8 with TRBJ1-2; no definite D call. The CDR3 sequence is 13 residues long. Germline V gene sequence: CDR1 SGHVS, CDR2 FQNEAQ. V lost 1 base and J lost 8, with 11 bases in between. Here the CDR3 reads CASSLGAGVGYTF. The CDR3 nucleotides are TGTGCCAGCAGCTTAGGGGCCGGGGTGGGCTACACCTTC.